This T cell receptor beta chain is from a study of cytomegalovirus exposure and HLA in healthy donors. Whole-study results and caveats: First-cohort TCR clusters tended to co-occur in the approximately 110 validation repertoires, a later analysis found. CMV antigen specificity of three CMV-associated chains was confirmed in vitro. Researchers counted around 150 TCR beta chains as cytomegalovirus-associated. High sensitivity and specificity were reportedly achieved when the classifier diagnosed cytomegalovirus status.

Germline CDR1 is GTSNPN and CDR2 is SVGIG (reference sequence). V gave up 8 bases and J gave up 2 bases, with 16 bases separating them. The CDR3 length is 13 residues. The repertoire was sequenced with immunoSEQ multiplex PCR; TCRdb's copy has only in-frame clones and lacks some. Of fewer than 90,000 clones listed, 94% are singletons. Concerning this clone itself: Its antigen is undetermined.

The sequencing sample was made of PBMCs. The sequence derives from a woman under 30 in good health and CMV-seronegative. This rearrangement joins TRBV30 to TRBJ2-7; D might be TRBD2 (7 bases). The CDR3 region has the DNA TGTGCCCGCAGCGGGGACAACCCCTACGAGCAGTACTTC. Protein sequence: CARSGDNPYEQYF.